This entry lists 27 T cell receptor beta chains sequenced from one sample in a study of patients and donors after allogeneic stem cell transplantation. TCRdb called the RT-PCR reads again in MiXCR, with one record for every CDR3 protein. The sample carries about 960,000 distinct CDR3 sequences, about a sixth recorded once. The sequenced sample was blood, either unsorted or a sorted T cell fraction (not recorded which). Receptor source: a human donor who was either an allogeneic HSCT recipient or a stem cell or donor lymphocyte infusion donor (not recorded which). It is not recorded whose cells these are; they may come from a transplant donor.

The V call is TRBV7-9, the J call TRBJ2-4; a possible D gene is TRBD1 (6 bases). The germline CDR1 and CDR2 sequences are SEHNR and FQNEAQ (reference sequence). V lost 5 bases and J lost 0, with 11 bases in between. The CDR3 is made up of 15 amino acids. This CDR3 reads CASSPGTSAKNIQYF. The CDR3 bases are TGTGCCAGCAGCCCCGGGACATCAGCCAAAAACATTCAGTACTTC.

The rearrangement uses TRBV7-8 and TRBJ1-1, with D hard to call. The V gene's germline CDR1 is SGHVS and CDR2 FQNEAQ. Trimming stripped 1 base from V and 1 base from J, with 10 bases between. The CDR3 has 15 amino acids. CDR3 region: CASSLEEGWNTEAFF. CDR3 nucleotide sequence: TGTGCCAGCAGCTTAGAGGAGGGTTGGAACACTGAAGCTTTCTTT.

Many counts were recorded for this clonotype. The chain is built from TRBV12-3 or TRBV12-4 and TRBJ2-3; perhaps TRBD1 as D (5 bases). Trimming took 3 bases from V and 6 from J, leaving 16 bases between them. The CDR3 covers 15 residues. The DNA of the CDR3 is TGTGCCAGCAGTTTTGCCATAGACAGCCCCGATACGCAGTATTTT. The encoded protein is CASSFAIDSPDTQYF.

The V gene is TRBV6-5, the J gene TRBJ1-1; D is perhaps TRBD1 (5 bases). Germline-derived CDR1 and CDR2 are MNHEY and SVGAGI. This CDR3 is built from 14 residues. The germline V and J ends were trimmed by 0 bases and 6 bases, with 11 bases remaining between them. For the CDR3, the DNA is TGTGCCAGCAGTTACTCGGGGGGGAAAGCTGAAGCTTTCTTT. This codes for CASSYSGGKAEAFF.

The chain uses TRBV7-9 and TRBJ2-1; TRBD2 agrees at 7 bases. This CDR3 comprises 16 residues. V dropped 3 bases and J dropped 0; count of bases not matched to a gene: 5. CDR1 and CDR2 (germline): SEHNR, FQNEAQ (reference sequence). The CDR3 nucleotides are TGTGCCAGCAGCTTTATAGCGGGCGTCTCCTACAATGAGCAGTTCTTC. This translates into CASSFIAGVSYNEQFF. The full variable domain, with the rest looked up from reference TRBV7-9 and TRBJ2-1, is DTGVSQNPRHKITKRGQNVTFRCDPISEHNRLYWYRQTLGQGPEFLTYFQNEAQLEKSRLLSDRFSAERPKGSFSTLEIQRTEQGDSAMYLCASSFIAGVSYNEQFFGPGTRLTVL.

The chain's CDR3 is CASSLDRDQATRGGQYF. The CDR3, as DNA: TGTGCCAGCAGTTTAGACCGGGACCAAGCAACAAGAGGAGGCCAGTACTTC. This chain links TRBV12-3 or TRBV12-4 with TRBJ2-5; TRBD1 or TRBD2 may be the D gene (5 bases each). The CDR3 length is 17 residues. V dropped 1 base and J dropped 10 bases, with 25 bases sitting between them.

The CDR3 bases are TGTGCCAGCAGCCAAGATCGTCAGGACACTGAAGCTTTCTTT. Translation gives CASSQDRQDTEAFF. V gene TRBV3-1 combines with J gene TRBJ1-1; the D is unclear. The V end was cut by 0 bases, the J end by 3 bases, with 8 bases between. The CDR3 runs to 14 residues. Germline CDR1 reads LGHDT; CDR2 reads YNNKEL (reference sequence).

This rearrangement joins TRBV12-3 or TRBV12-4 to TRBJ1-2, with D hard to call. V lost 4 bases to trimming and J lost 6 bases, with 9 bases between them. This CDR3 spans 12 amino acids. This chain's CDR3 is CASSSRVHGYTF. The CDR3 region has the DNA TGTGCCAGCAGTTCAAGGGTGCATGGCTACACCTTC.

A remark on this clonotype: Sequence at one end of the junction differs from germline and may be a read error. The rearrangement links TRBV4-1 to TRBJ2-1; 11 nucleotides align to TRBD2. This CDR3 has 18 residues. The germline CDR1 and CDR2 sequences are MGHRA and YSYEKL. CDR3 coding DNA: TGCGCCAGCAGCCAAGAAGGTTCGACTAGCGGGATCTACAATGTGCAGTTCTTC. Translation: CASSQEGSTSGIYNVQFF.

The chain has TRBV7-6 and TRBJ2-3; the match to TRBD2 covers 11 bases. Germline V gene sequence: CDR1 SGHVS, CDR2 FNYEAQ. V shed 4 bases, J shed 3 bases, and the junction held 3 bases outside the gene matches. CDR3 length: 15 residues. The chain's CDR3 is CASSSTSGKTDTQYF. Here the CDR3 DNA reads TGTGCCAGCAGCTCGACTAGCGGGAAAACAGATACGCAGTATTTT.

This clonotype was seen ten or more times. This rearrangement joins TRBV29-1 to TRBJ2-1; TRBD2 is a possible D gene (6 bases). CDR3 length equals 14 residues. Trimming cost V 7 bases and J 0 bases, with 13 bases left between them. CDR1 is SQVTM, CDR2 ANQGSEA, per germline. The CDR3 spells CSGRAGSSYNEQFF. CDR3 nucleotide sequence: TGCAGCGGGAGGGCCGGGAGCTCCTACAATGAGCAGTTCTTC.

This clonotype was counted between two and nine times. CDR3 sequence (DNA): TGTGCCAGCAGTTACGGACCGGACAGGGGGCTAGCCAAAAACATTCAGTACTTC. It codes for CASSYGPDRGLAKNIQYF. The chain employs TRBV6-2 or TRBV6-3 and TRBJ2-4, with TRBD1 matching 11 bases. This CDR3 is built from 18 residues. V shed 2 bases and J 0 bases; nucleotides not matched to a gene: 6. CDR1 is MNHEY and CDR2 is SVGEGT in the germline V gene.

This clonotype was seen more than once but under ten times. The CDR3 bases are TGCGCCAGCAGCCCATGGGACAGGGTGGCCACTGAAGCTTTCTTT. This codes for CASSPWDRVATEAFF. This chain connects TRBV5-1 to TRBJ1-1; 9 bases fit TRBD1. The V gene's germline CDR1 is SGHRS and CDR2 YFSETQ. Germline trimming cut 4 bases from V and 4 bases from J; bases unmatched to any gene: 8. This CDR3 contains 15 residues.

This clonotype was picked up a small number of times. The rearrangement joins TRBV6-1 to TRBJ2-1; weak D call: TRBD2 (6 bases). The CDR3 contains 11 residues. Germline V lookup: CDR1 MNHNS, CDR2 SASEGT. V was cut by 7 bases and J by 7 bases, with 8 bases left in between. The DNA of the CDR3 is TGTGCCAGCACACTAGCAAATGAGCAGTTCTTC. Protein: CASTLANEQFF.

This chain connects TRBV4-1 to TRBJ2-3; a possible D gene is TRBD1 (6 bases). This CDR3 comprises 17 residues. Germline CDR1 and CDR2: MGHRA and YSYEKL. Trimming pared 3 bases from V and 10 bases from J, leaving 26 bases between. The CDR3 sequence: CASSHARAFQGYQAQYF. As DNA, the CDR3 is TGCGCCAGCAGCCACGCCAGGGCCTTTCAGGGGTATCAGGCGCAGTATTTT.

This clonotype was detected a few times. The CDR3 loop is CASSLAQARPYNEQFF. Written as DNA, the CDR3 is TGCGCCAGCAGCTTGGCCCAAGCTAGGCCCTACAATGAGCAGTTCTTC. This chain links TRBV5-1 with TRBJ2-1, with no clear D. Germline CDR1 is SGHRS and CDR2 is YFSETQ. V was clipped by 0 bases and J by 2 bases, with 12 bases between them. The CDR3 length is 16 residues.

This clonotype showed up just a few times. This chain links TRBV6-1 with TRBJ1-1; the D is unclear. The V end lost 7 bases, the J end lost 0 bases, and 12 bases lay between the germline ends. In germline, CDR1 is MNHNS, CDR2 SASEGT. The CDR3 spans 14 residues. The CDR3, as DNA: TGTGCCAGCATGGAGTCCCGCCTGAACACTGAAGCTTTCTTT. This sequence encodes CASMESRLNTEAFF.

This clonotype was recorded a few times. The CDR3 sequence: CASSYTGTITDTQYF. In DNA, the CDR3 is TGTGCCAGCAGTTACACGGGGACTATCACAGATACGCAGTATTTT. This rearrangement joins TRBV6-5 to TRBJ2-3; 7 bases map to TRBD2. Trimming at V came to 2 bases and at J to 2 bases, leaving 4 bases not matched to a gene. Germline CDR1 MNHEY, CDR2 SVGAGI. This CDR3 is 15 amino acids long.

J is TRBJ2-3 and V is TRBV29-1, with D possibly TRBD2 on 6 matching bases. The CDR3 has 11 residues. Trimming stripped 8 bases from V and 6 bases from J, with 12 bases between. Germline-derived CDR1 and CDR2 are SQVTM and ANQGSEA. CDR3 amino acids: CSSRAGDTQYF. The CDR3 nucleotides read TGCAGCTCAAGAGCGGGCGATACGCAGTATTTT.

The chain links TRBV6-1 to TRBJ2-7; 11 bases map to TRBD2. V shed 2 bases, J shed 3 bases, and the junction held 3 bases outside the gene matches. Per germline, CDR1 MNHNS and CDR2 SASEGT. CDR3 size: 15 residues. The CDR3 coding sequence is TGTGCCAGCAGTGAAACTAGCGGGAGAATCTACGAGCAGTACTTC. Translated: CASSETSGRIYEQYF.

This chain uses TRBV29-1 with TRBJ2-1; 11 positions agree with TRBD2. This CDR3 contains 14 residues. With 1 base clipped from V and 6 bases from J, the junction kept 2 bases outside the gene matches. The germline gives CDR1 SQVTM, CDR2 ANQGSEA. The CDR3, as DNA: TGCAGCGTTGAAGGCCTAGCGGGAGGCAATGAGCAGTTCTTC. Its translation is CSVEGLAGGNEQFF.

This sequence joins TRBV4-1 and TRBJ1-6, with 10 positions matching TRBD1. V shed 1 base and J 10 bases; nucleotides not matched to a gene: 4. CDR1 and CDR2 (germline): MGHRA, YSYEKL. The CDR3 has 15 residues. In DNA form, the CDR3 reads TGCGCCAGCAGCCAAGTAGACAGGGGGCGGTCACCCCTCCACTTT. This encodes CASSQVDRGRSPLHF.

This chain connects TRBV5-6 to TRBJ2-1; possibly TRBD2 for D (6 bases). V was trimmed by 1 base and J by 2 bases, leaving 19 bases between them. From germline, CDR1 is SGHDT and CDR2 YYEEEE. The CDR3 loop spans 18 amino acids. The CDR3 sequence: CASSLPDTRLDPYNEQFF. The CDR3, as DNA: TGTGCCAGCAGCTTGCCGGACACCAGACTAGACCCCTACAATGAGCAGTTCTTC.

This clonotype was picked up a small number of times. The chain couples TRBV12-3 or TRBV12-4 to TRBJ2-7; 9 bases map to TRBD2. Trimming removed 4 bases from V and 0 bases from J; junction bases left unmatched: 4. CDR3 length: 15 amino acids. As DNA, the CDR3 is TGTGCCAGCAGTTCCACGACTAGCGGCTCCTACGAGCAGTACTTC. Translated: CASSSTTSGSYEQYF.

V is TRBV15 and J is TRBJ2-2, with TRBD1 matching over 8 bases. This CDR3 comprises 14 residues. Germline V CDR1 and CDR2: LNHNV, YYDKDF (reference sequence). Losses at the gene ends were 3 bases for V and 7 bases for J; bases not matched to a gene: 4. CDR3 residues: CATSRQGAGGELFF. In DNA, the CDR3 is TGTGCCACCAGCAGGCAGGGGGCGGGCGGGGAGCTGTTTTTT.

This chain uses TRBV6-2 or TRBV6-3 with TRBJ2-1; D is unresolved. Trimming took 6 bases from V and 0 from J, leaving 15 bases between them. Germline V gene lookup returns CDR1 MNHEY and CDR2 SVGEGT. The CDR3 covers 16 residues. CDR3 coding DNA: TGTGCCAGCAGGGCCCCGACACAGACCTCCTACAATGAGCAGTTCTTC. It codes for CASRAPTQTSYNEQFF.

This clonotype turned up a few times. The chain links TRBV29-1 to TRBJ2-7, with D possibly TRBD1 on 6 matching bases. Germline CDR1 and CDR2: SQVTM and ANQGSEA. The CDR3 runs 11 residues. CDR3 sequence reads: CSFRGSYEQYF. The CDR3 DNA follows: TGCAGTTTCAGGGGTTCCTACGAGCAGTACTTC.